This T cell receptor (beta chain) is from a study of response to subunit inactivated influenza vaccine. V was cut by 4 bases and J by 4 bases, with 9 bases left in between. This CDR3 comprises 13 residues. Germline V gene data show CDR1 as SGHDT and CDR2 as YYEEEE. The sample holds a few counts of this clonotype. TCRdb analysed the RT-PCR reads with MiXCR anew, one entry per CDR3 protein. The sample contains about 520,000 distinct CDR3 sequences, more than 7% of which appear only once. This material consisted of PBMCs from blood, taken about 23 months after vaccination. The chain links TRBV5-6 to TRBJ2-4; D is possibly TRBD2 (5 bases). This receptor was taken from a man between 50 and 69 years old who received an inactivated influenza vaccine. CDR3 nucleotides: TGTGCCAGCAGCCTGATAGCGAAAAACATTCAGTACTTC. As protein: CASSLIAKNIQYF.